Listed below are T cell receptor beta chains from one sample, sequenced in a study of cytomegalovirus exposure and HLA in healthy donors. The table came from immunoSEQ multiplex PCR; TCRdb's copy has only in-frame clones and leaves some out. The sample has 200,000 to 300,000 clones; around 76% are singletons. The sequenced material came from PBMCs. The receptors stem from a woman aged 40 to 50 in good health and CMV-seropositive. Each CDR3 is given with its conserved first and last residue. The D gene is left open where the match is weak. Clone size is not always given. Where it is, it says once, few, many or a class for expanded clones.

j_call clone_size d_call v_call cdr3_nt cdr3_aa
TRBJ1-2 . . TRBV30 TGTGCCTGGAGTGCCATGACGGGAGTCTATGGCTACACCTTC CAWSAMTGVYGYTF
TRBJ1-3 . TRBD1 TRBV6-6 TGTGCCAGCAGTTACGGACAGGGATTTAGTGGAAACACCATATATTTT CASSYGQGFSGNTIYF
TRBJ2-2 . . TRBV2 TGTGCCAGCAGTGTTTTCGGTTTGAACACCGGGGAGCTGTTTTTT CASSVFGLNTGELFF
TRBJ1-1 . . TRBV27 TGTGCCAGCAGTTTCCTCCAGGGAGGGAACACTGAAGCTTTCTTT CASSFLQGGNTEAFF
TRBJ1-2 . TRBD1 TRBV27 TGTGCCAGCAGTATGAATACAGGGGCCGACTATGGCTACACCTTC CASSMNTGADYGYTF
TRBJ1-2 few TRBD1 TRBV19 TGTGCCAGTACATCGACAGGGGCTAACTATGGCTACACCTTC CASTSTGANYGYTF
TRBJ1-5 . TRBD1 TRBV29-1 TGCAGCGTCCGTGGACAGGGGAATCAGCCCCAGCATTTT CSVRGQGNQPQHF
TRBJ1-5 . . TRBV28 TGTGCCAGCAACACGGGAAATCAGCCCCAGCATTTT CASNTGNQPQHF
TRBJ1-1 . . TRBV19 TGTGCCAGTAGAGCCCCAAAAGAGATGGCTGAAGCTTTCTTT CASRAPKEMAEAFF
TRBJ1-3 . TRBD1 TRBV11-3 TGTGCCAGCAGCCCCGGGACAGGCCGATCTATCTCTGGAAACACCATATATTTT CASSPGTGRSISGNTIYF
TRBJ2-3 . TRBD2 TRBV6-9 TGTGCCAGAGAAGCGGGGACGCAGTATTTT CAREAGTQYF
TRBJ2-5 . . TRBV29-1 TGCAGCGGAAAAGGGACAATAGAAGAGACCCAGTACTTC CSGKGTIEETQYF
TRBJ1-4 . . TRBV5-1 TGCGCCAGCAGCGCCGGGACACTTGGTGAAAAACTGTTTTTT CASSAGTLGEKLFF
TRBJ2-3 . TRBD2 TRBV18 TGTGCCAGCTCACTGTCGACTAGCGGGGGGGGCACAGATACGCAGTATTTT CASSLSTSGGGTDTQYF
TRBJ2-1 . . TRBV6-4 TGTGCCAGCAGTGATCAGAGGCAGGGCTCCTACAATGAGCAGTTCTTC CASSDQRQGSYNEQFF
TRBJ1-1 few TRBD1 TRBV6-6 TGTGCCAGCAGAAAGACAGGGGGGAACACTGAAGCTTTCTTT CASRKTGGNTEAFF
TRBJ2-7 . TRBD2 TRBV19 TGTGCCAGTAGTACGCAGACTAGCGCCTACGAGCAGTACTTC CASSTQTSAYEQYF
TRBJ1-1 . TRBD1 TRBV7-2 TGTGCCAGCAGCTTAAAAGGACAGGGGACTGAAGCTTTCTTT CASSLKGQGTEAFF
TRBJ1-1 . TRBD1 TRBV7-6 TGTGCCAGCAGCTCCACCGAGTGGACAGGGGGCACTGAAGCTTTCTTT CASSSTEWTGGTEAFF
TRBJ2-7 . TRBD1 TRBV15 TGTGCCACCAGCAGAGATAGGACAGGGAGGTTAAACGAGCAGTACTTC CATSRDRTGRLNEQYF
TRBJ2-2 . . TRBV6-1 TGTGCCAGCAGTTTCCAAAGCTGGTCCGGGGAGCTGTTTTTT CASSFQSWSGELFF
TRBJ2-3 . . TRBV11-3 TGTGCCAGCAGCCCCCGAAGAGGGAGTGCAGATACGCAGTATTTT CASSPRRGSADTQYF
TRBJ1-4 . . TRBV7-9 TGTGCCAGCAGCTTCGGGGACACCCGGAATGAAAAACTGTTTTTT CASSFGDTRNEKLFF
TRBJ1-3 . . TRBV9 TGTGCCAGCAGCCCCTCGACAGGACTTGGAAACACCATATATTTT CASSPSTGLGNTIYF
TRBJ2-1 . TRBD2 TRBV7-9 TGTGCCAGCAAAACCCGGACTAGCGGGGACGCCTACAATGAGCAGTTCTTC CASKTRTSGDAYNEQFF
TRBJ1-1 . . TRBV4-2 TGTGCCAGCAGCCCACCCGACAGGCCGAACACTGAAGCTTTCTTT CASSPPDRPNTEAFF
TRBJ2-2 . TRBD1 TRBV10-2 TGCGCCAGCAGTGACGGTGGTGACAGGGGAGGCGGGGAGCTGTTTTTT CASSDGGDRGGGELFF
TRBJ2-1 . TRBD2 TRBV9 TGTGCCAGCAGCGTAACTGGGACTAGCGGGAACAATGAGCAGTTCTTC CASSVTGTSGNNEQFF
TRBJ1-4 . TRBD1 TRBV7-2 TGTGCCAGCAGCCTTTCCGGGACAGTCAATGAAAAACTGTTTTTT CASSLSGTVNEKLFF
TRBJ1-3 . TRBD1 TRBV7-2 TGTGCCAGCAGCTTACCCGATTTGGACAGGGGAAGAAACACCATATATTTT CASSLPDLDRGRNTIYF
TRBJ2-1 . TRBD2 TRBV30 TGTGCCGCCGCACTACTAGCGCGATACAATGAGCAGTTCTTC CAAALLARYNEQFF
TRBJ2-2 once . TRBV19 TGTGCCAGTAGTACCCCGGGAGAAAACACCGGGGAGCTGTTTTTT CASSTPGENTGELFF
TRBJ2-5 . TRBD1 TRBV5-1 TGCGCCAGCAGCTTCGCCCCAGGACAGGGAGGACAAGAGACCCAGTACTTC CASSFAPGQGGQETQYF
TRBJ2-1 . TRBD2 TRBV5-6 TGTGCCAGCAGCCGCGGGGGGCGGGGATACAATGAGCAGTTCTTC CASSRGGRGYNEQFF
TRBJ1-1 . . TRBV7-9 TGTTCCACCGCTCGGGTCATGAACACTGAAGCTTTCTTT CSTARVMNTEAFF
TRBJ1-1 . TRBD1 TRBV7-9 TGTGCCAGCAGCCTACCAGGGGGCACTGAAGCTTTCTTT CASSLPGGTEAFF
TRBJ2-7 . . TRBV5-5 TGTGCCAGCCTGTGGGGGGAGCCTCCCTACGAGCAGTACTTC CASLWGEPPYEQYF
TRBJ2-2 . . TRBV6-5 TGTGCCAGCAGGGGACTGGGGCCCGGCGGGGAGCTGTTTTTT CASRGLGPGGELFF
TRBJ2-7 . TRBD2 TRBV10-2 TGCGCCAGCAGTGAGGCGGGGACTAGCAACTACGAGCAGTACTTC CASSEAGTSNYEQYF
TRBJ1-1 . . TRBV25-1 TGTGCCAGCAGTGACAGGAACACTGAAGCTTTCTTT CASSDRNTEAFF